The rows below give T cell receptor beta chains drawn from one sample of a study of response to subunit inactivated influenza vaccine. TCRdb re-called the RT-PCR reads with MiXCR, one entry per CDR3 protein. The table includes about 160,000 distinct CDR3 sequences, around 10% detected once. The specimen was CD8+ T cells sorted from PBMCs, collected less than 30 months after vaccination. The receptors come from a man aged 45 to 70 who received an inactivated influenza vaccine. CDR3s leave out the opening cysteine and the closing phenylalanine or tryptophan. The order of the fields is V gene, J gene, CDR3 protein.

>TRBV6-2/TRBV6-3|TRBJ2-2
ASSYSLAETGELF
>TRBV6-1|TRBJ2-7
ASTQGGTPSYEQY
>TRBV27|TRBJ2-5
ASRIAPDQETQY
>TRBV9|TRBJ2-1
ASSVGGGVASGSGEQF
>TRBV29-1|TRBJ2-7
SVETGGLVDEQY
>TRBV20-1|TRBJ2-1
SAPSGTSGQLPYNEQF
>TRBV9|TRBJ2-7
ASSVGLAAYEQY
>TRBV6-9|TRBJ2-6
ASSYWNSGANVLT
>TRBV12-3/TRBV12-4|TRBJ2-7
ASSALTSGNSYEQY
>TRBV7-9|TRBJ2-5
ASSLGHQRRQETQY
>TRBV7-2|TRBJ2-7
ASSRGLAGTYEQY
>TRBV27|TRBJ2-2
ASSELAGATGELF
>TRBV27|TRBJ2-7
ASKWDAGSNYEQY
>TRBV6-1|TRBJ2-3
ASSSGGALDTQY
>TRBV28|TRBJ2-7
ASSPPGPFTEQY
>TRBV12-3/TRBV12-4|TRBJ2-1
ASSLIGTGDEQF
>TRBV27|TRBJ2-1
ASSLGLAIEQF
>TRBV5-8|TRBJ2-1
ASSRGGYNEQF
>TRBV4-1|TRBJ1-2
ASRQPGSQGYT
>TRBV4-3|TRBJ2-7
ASSQERLGVGEQY
>TRBV7-9|TRBJ2-1
ASSFQGTGYNEQF
>TRBV27|TRBJ2-7
ASSLSVRYEQY
>TRBV7-9|TRBJ2-7
ASSLAGGPGEQY
>TRBV5-6|TRBJ2-1
ASSRAGVNEQF
>TRBV27|TRBJ2-6
ASSFGRSGANVLT
>TRBV4-3|TRBJ2-7
ASSQDFGFSYEQY